A selection of T cell receptor beta chains follows, all from one sample in a study of T cell repertoires and HLA-DP antigens. Only in-frame clones appear in the TCRdb table, and some are missing; sequencing was by immunoSEQ multiplex PCR. The sample carries 3,000 to 4,000 clones, 76% recorded once. Input material: CD137- CD4+ T cells from cultured PBMCs. Every receptor here comes from a woman aged 18-29 years in good health and CMV-seronegative. Each CDR3 is given with its conserved first and last residue. A D gene is named only where the DNA matches it firmly. A clone size is listed for some rows: how often the clone was seen (once, few, many), or a class if it is expanded.

TRBD1 | TRBJ2-3 | . | TRBV7-2 | CASSLLTGQGFPDTQYF | TGTGCCAGCAGCTTGTTGACGGGACAGGGTTTCCCAGATACGCAGTATTTT
TRBD1 | TRBJ2-2 | . | TRBV11-3 | CASSSRDRGDTGELFF | TGTGCCAGCAGCTCCCGGGACAGGGGCGACACCGGGGAGCTGTTTTTT
TRBD1 | TRBJ1-5 | . | TRBV14 | CASSRARLRTGLNQPQHF | TGTGCCAGCAGCCGCGCGCGCCTTAGGACAGGCCTCAATCAGCCCCAGCATTTT
TRBD1 | TRBJ1-1 | . | TRBV10-3 | CAISGQGNTEAFF | TGTGCCATCAGTGGACAGGGGAACACTGAAGCTTTCTTT
TRBD2 | TRBJ2-7 | . | TRBV12-5 | CASGAGTSGYEQYF | TGTGCTAGTGGCGCCGGGACTAGCGGCTACGAGCAGTACTTC
. | TRBJ1-3 | . | TRBV5-6 | CASSSTTALSSGNTIYF | TGTGCCAGCAGCTCTACGACAGCGCTGAGCTCTGGAAACACCATATATTTT
. | TRBJ2-7 | once | TRBV19 | CASSIGPTPLYEQYF | TGTGCCAGTAGTATCGGCCCGACCCCTCTCTACGAGCAGTACTTC
. | TRBJ2-7 | . | TRBV28 | CASTGGPYEQYF | TGTGCCAGCACAGGGGGGCCCTACGAGCAGTACTTC
. | TRBJ2-1 | . | TRBV19 | CASSPRYNEQFF | TGTGCCAGTAGCCCTAGATACAATGAGCAGTTCTTC
. | TRBJ1-2 | . | TRBV6-6 | CASSYLRQGGYGYTF | TGTGCCAGCAGTTACTTGCGGCAGGGAGGCTATGGCTACACCTTC
. | TRBJ2-5 | . | TRBV4-1 | CASSQVGQFETQYF | TGCGCCAGCAGCCAAGTTGGACAGTTTGAGACCCAGTACTTC
. | TRBJ1-5 | medium-sized | TRBV2 | CASSENRNQPQHF | TGTGCCAGCAGTGAAAACAGGAATCAGCCCCAGCATTTT
. | TRBJ1-6 | . | TRBV19 | CASSRFSRTTSYNSPLHF | TGTGCCAGTAGTCGATTTAGCAGGACAACCTCCTATAATTCACCCCTCCACTTT
. | TRBJ1-1 | . | TRBV29-1 | CSVAGQLNTEAFF | TGCAGCGTGGCAGGACAGTTGAACACTGAAGCTTTCTTT
TRBD1 | TRBJ2-5 | once | TRBV11-2 | CASSPWDRGSETQYF | TGTGCCAGCAGCCCCTGGGACAGGGGATCAGAGACCCAGTACTTC
. | TRBJ2-1 | . | TRBV11-2 | CASSLEGRRSSYNEQFF | TGTGCCAGCAGCTTAGAGGGCCGTCGGAGCTCCTACAATGAGCAGTTCTTC
. | TRBJ1-5 | few | TRBV28 | CASSLAGLGSQHF | TGTGCCAGCAGTTTGGCCGGGTTGGGGTCCCAGCATTTT
TRBD2 | TRBJ2-1 | . | TRBV5-4 | CASSFVRGGTYNEQFF | TGTGCCAGCAGCTTTGTGCGGGGGGGAACCTACAATGAGCAGTTCTTC
. | TRBJ1-2 | few | TRBV11-1 | CASSLRLAALYGYTF | TGTGCCAGCAGCTTACGTTTGGCAGCCTTATATGGCTACACCTTC
TRBD2 | TRBJ2-1 | . | TRBV18 | CASSPYPGTSGSRYEQFF | TGTGCCAGCTCACCCTACCCAGGGACTAGCGGGAGTCGGTATGAGCAGTTCTTC